These T cell receptor beta chains were read from a single sample in a study of cytomegalovirus exposure and HLA in healthy donors. TCRdb keeps only in-frame clones here, not all; method: immunoSEQ multiplex PCR. Altogether about 130,000 clones are present, about 68% being singletons, with the ten largest covering more than 3.5%. The sequencing sample was made of PBMCs. The receptors shown here come from a man aged 35 to 55 in good health and CMV-seropositive. Both conserved end residues are part of each CDR3. Each record gives: J gene, clone size, V gene, CDR3 protein. Not every row has a clone size; where given, it reads once, few, many or a size class.

TRBJ1-2,NA,TRBV6-5,CATTYTKTGVYGYTF
TRBJ1-2,NA,TRBV19,CASSPGQGYGYTF
TRBJ1-2,NA,TRBV16,CASSLAPHRGPGYGYTF
TRBJ1-1,few,TRBV6-5,CASSLRTVNTEAFF
TRBJ2-7,NA,TRBV4-3,CASSQAPGQGIYEQYF
TRBJ2-3,NA,TRBV30,CAWSVQGEDTQYF
TRBJ1-2,few,TRBV28,CASRRPGIHYGYTF
TRBJ2-7,once,TRBV5-1,CASSGGQSLVDEQYF
TRBJ2-1,NA,TRBV5-1,CASTNFNHNEQFF
TRBJ2-7,NA,TRBV4-3,CASSQDKSSYEQYF
TRBJ2-2,NA,TRBV29-1,CSAKNRGGTGELFF
TRBJ1-1,NA,TRBV29-1,CSVTQPGQRNTEAFF
TRBJ1-6,NA,TRBV30,CAWSPDRGSSYNSPLHF
TRBJ2-5,NA,TRBV9,CASSVEGQGGGETQYF
TRBJ1-4,NA,TRBV7-2,CASSQQWENEKLFF
TRBJ2-7,NA,TRBV5-6,CASSLGLAGDYEQYF
TRBJ2-7,NA,TRBV6-5,CASSPSGQYEQYF
TRBJ1-5,NA,TRBV6-1,CASSAGVSQPQHF
TRBJ1-1,NA,TRBV11-2,CASSYSGMGEAFF
TRBJ2-7,NA,TRBV2,CASSRDRGVHEQYF
TRBJ2-1,NA,TRBV6-6,CASSFSGGDNEQFF
TRBJ1-1,NA,TRBV29-1,CSANEDLWVTEAFF
TRBJ1-5,NA,TRBV27,CASSSIWTGPNQPQHF
TRBJ2-5,once,TRBV10-3,CAISERREYGQYF
TRBJ2-5,NA,TRBV28,CASSLFPKETQYF
TRBJ1-1,once,TRBV27,CASSGQALGTEAFF
TRBJ1-3,NA,TRBV5-4,CASSSTGINSGNTIYF
TRBJ2-7,few,TRBV12-5,CASGLVLGTGYYEQYF
TRBJ1-1,NA,TRBV19,CASSTGPGGTEAFF
TRBJ1-2,few,TRBV27,CASSRVGGAANYGYTF
TRBJ2-7,few,TRBV7-9,CASSNRDYSYEQYF
TRBJ1-5,once,TRBV6-1,CASSAPGQGAGNQPQHF
TRBJ1-5,NA,TRBV6-1,CASTHTSNQPQHF
TRBJ1-5,NA,TRBV27,CASSSRQGVQPQHF
TRBJ2-7,NA,TRBV29-1,CSVQPGTGGYEQYF
TRBJ1-2,NA,TRBV6-6,CASSLGTVGGYTF
TRBJ2-3,NA,TRBV6-5,CASSYRGISTDTQYF
TRBJ2-7,once,TRBV2,CASSEFFTGGAEQYF
TRBJ1-1,NA,TRBV7-9,CASSPGATNTEAFF
TRBJ1-1,NA,TRBV2,CASSEFYRRTGHTEAFF
TRBJ2-7,NA,TRBV18,CASSDGTALGRGYEQYF
TRBJ1-2,NA,TRBV21-1,CASSKPLRKAGPSGGYTF
TRBJ1-1,NA,TRBV27,CASSVPGQGAKRAFF
TRBJ1-1,NA,TRBV7-2,CASSLDRVKTEAFF
TRBJ1-5,few,TRBV6-1,CASRFGQGYNQPQHF
TRBJ2-3,NA,TRBV6-6,CASSPATSGYTDTQYF
TRBJ2-3,NA,TRBV5-1,CASKGLAGNTDTQYF
TRBJ1-2,NA,TRBV5-1,CASSPDSFYGYTF
TRBJ2-3,NA,TRBV6-5,CASNRGGGTDTQYF
TRBJ2-1,few,TRBV28,CASSFTGLAGGGNEQFF
TRBJ2-1,once,TRBV27,CASSFGTSNEQFF
TRBJ1-1,NA,TRBV4-1,CASSQVQGGGTEAFF
TRBJ2-7,NA,TRBV7-2,CASSFRWTSGRLQGYEQYF
TRBJ2-5,NA,TRBV18,CASSPSGGQDQTQYF